This T cell receptor (beta chain) appears in the sequencing data of a study of cytomegalovirus exposure and HLA in healthy donors. Notes on this clone: What it binds is unknown.

Study-level points and caveats: Accounts indicate the classifier identified cytomegalovirus status with strong specificity and sensitivity. Investigators reported 164 TCR beta chains as tied to cytomegalovirus.

The donors were members of the validation cohort, which comprised 90 to 150 subjects and was separate from the first cohort of 666 subjects. CDR1 is SGHRS, CDR2 YFSETQ, per germline. The CDR3 totals 15 residues. Deletions cut 0 bases from V and 2 bases from J, with 9 bases between. Profiled with immunoSEQ multiplex PCR; TCRdb holds only in-frame clones, not every one. The data contain under 250,000 clones, around 80% of them singletons. The V and J genes are TRBV5-1 and TRBJ1-5; maybe TRBD1 (5 bases). The receptor was derived from a young woman in good health and CMV-seronegative. The sample comprised PBMCs. Here the CDR3 DNA reads TGCGCCAGCAGCTTGGCCGGGGGTGGCAATCAGCCCCAGCATTTT. Translation: CASSLAGGGNQPQHF.